This is a list of T cell receptor beta chains from one sample in a study of cytomegalovirus exposure and HLA in healthy donors. The protocol was immunoSEQ multiplex PCR, while the TCRdb copy is restricted to in-frame clones and leaves out a portion. This sample's table has some 48,000 clones. Input material: PBMCs. Source of these receptors: a middle-aged woman in good health and CMV-seronegative. Each CDR3 is given with its conserved first and last residue. A D gene is named only where the DNA matches it firmly.

TRBV29-1	TRBD1	TRBJ2-1	TGCAGCGTGCGATGGGACAGGGGATTCGGCAATGAGCAGTTCTTC	CSVRWDRGFGNEQFF
TRBV2	TRBD1	TRBJ1-3	TGTGCCAGCAGTCCCCGGACAGGCCCTGGAAACACCATATATTTT	CASSPRTGPGNTIYF
TRBV6-1	-	TRBJ1-1	TGTGCCAGCAGCACCGGGACATTAAACACTGAAGCTTTCTTT	CASSTGTLNTEAFF
TRBV5-4	-	TRBJ2-3	TGTGCCAGCAGCCGGCGCGGAGAAGATACGCAGTATTTT	CASSRRGEDTQYF
TRBV6-5	-	TRBJ2-4	TGTGCCAGCAGTTACTCGAAGGATCGGAGCATTCAGTACTTC	CASSYSKDRSIQYF
TRBV7-2	-	TRBJ1-2	TGTGCCAGCAGCTTAGTGGACAGCTATGGCTACACCTTC	CASSLVDSYGYTF
TRBV4-2	-	TRBJ1-1	TGTGCCAGCAGCCAACCAACAGGGAACACTGAAGCTTTCTTT	CASSQPTGNTEAFF
TRBV29-1	TRBD2	TRBJ2-3	TGCAGCGTAGCCGGGACTAGCGGTAGCACAGATAAGCAGTATTTT	CSVAGTSGSTDKQYF
TRBV15	-	TRBJ2-3	TGTGCCACCAGCAGAGATCACGGGGATACGCAGTATTTT	CATSRDHGDTQYF
TRBV15	TRBD1	TRBJ2-7	TGTGCCACCAGCAGAGAACAGGGGGGCGCCTACGAGCAGTACTTC	CATSREQGGAYEQYF
TRBV7-8	-	TRBJ2-7	TGTGCCAGCAGCTTACGGGGACACCCAGCCTACGAGCAGTACTTC	CASSLRGHPAYEQYF
TRBV2	TRBD2	TRBJ2-2	TGTGCCAGCAGGACTTTGGCGGGAGCGGCCGGGGAGCTGTTTTTT	CASRTLAGAAGELFF
TRBV19	TRBD1	TRBJ2-6	TGTGCCAGTAGTAAGGACAGGGGCTCTGGGGCCAACGTCCTGACTTTC	CASSKDRGSGANVLTF
TRBV15	TRBD2	TRBJ2-1	TGTGCCACCAGCAGAGATCAAACTACGACCGGGACTACCAATGAGCAGTTCTTC	CATSRDQTTTGTTNEQFF
TRBV9	-	TRBJ1-4	TGTGCCAGCAGCGATGGCAGGAAAACTAATGAAAAACTGTTTTTT	CASSDGRKTNEKLFF
TRBV19	TRBD1	TRBJ2-3	TGTGCCAGTAGCGGACAGGGGGCGATAGATACGCAGTATTTT	CASSGQGAIDTQYF
TRBV19	TRBD1	TRBJ2-3	TGTGCCAGTAGTATCCGACAGGGGGGCGATACGCAGTATTTT	CASSIRQGGDTQYF
TRBV5-1	TRBD1	TRBJ2-7	TGCGCCAGCAGCTTGGCGGCAGGGGGCTACGAGCAGTACTTC	CASSLAAGGYEQYF
TRBV5-4	TRBD2	TRBJ2-7	TGTGCCAGCAGCTTGGGCCCTAGCGGTTACGAGCAGTACTTC	CASSLGPSGYEQYF
TRBV6-1	-	TRBJ2-7	TGTGCCAGCAGTGAGTCGGAGGAACATCTAAGTCTCTACGAGCAGTACTTC	CASSESEEHLSLYEQYF
TRBV6-6	-	TRBJ1-2	TGTGCCAGCAGTTACGGGAGGCTCACACCTAACTATGGCTACACCTTC	CASSYGRLTPNYGYTF
TRBV12-2	-	TRBJ1-1	TGTGCAAGTCGCTTAGGAGAGGGACAGTTGGTTTGCACTGAAGCTTTCTTT	CASRLGEGQLVCTEAFF
TRBV28	-	TRBJ2-1	TGTGCCAGCAGTCTAGGACAGAGTGACAATGAGCAGTTCTTC	CASSLGQSDNEQFF
TRBV15	TRBD1	TRBJ1-6	TGTGCCACCAGCAGAGGATTACAGGGGCAGGATAATTCACCCCTCCACTTT	CATSRGLQGQDNSPLHF
TRBV11-2	TRBD1	TRBJ1-4	TGTGCCAGCAGCTCCCGGACAGGGATTAATGAAAAACTGTTTTTT	CASSSRTGINEKLFF
TRBV5-4	-	TRBJ2-1	TGTGCCAGCAGCCCCGGGACTGACAATGAGCAGTTCTTC	CASSPGTDNEQFF
TRBV6-5	-	TRBJ1-3	TGTGCCAGCAGGGTTAGTTCCGGAAACACCATATATTTT	CASRVSSGNTIYF
TRBV11-1	TRBD1	TRBJ1-1	TGTGCCAGCAGCGAGGACAGGGGGCGGACTGAAGCTTTCTTT	CASSEDRGRTEAFF
TRBV30	TRBD2	TRBJ2-3	TGTGCCTGGAGCCGACTAGCGGGAGAAGGGGGTGCGCAGTATTTT	CAWSRLAGEGGAQYF
TRBV4-2	TRBD2	TRBJ2-3	TGTGCCAGCAGCCAAGGGGTTAGCGGGGGGGCCGGAGATACGCAGTATTTT	CASSQGVSGGAGDTQYF
TRBV6-5	TRBD1	TRBJ1-5	TGTGCCAGCAGCTCCGGACAGGGCCGTCAGCCCCAGCATTTT	CASSSGQGRQPQHF
TRBV5-3	TRBD1	TRBJ2-7	TGTGCCAGAAGCCAGGCGACAGGGGGGCGCTACGAGCAGTACTTC	CARSQATGGRYEQYF
TRBV7-2	-	TRBJ2-2	TGTGCCAGCAGCCCCCCTGGGAGCCGAGGCACCGGGGAGCTGTTTTTT	CASSPPGSRGTGELFF
TRBV4-1	-	TRBJ2-1	TGCGCCAGCAGCCAACACCCCCCCTTCGCGTACAATGAGCAGTTCTTC	CASSQHPPFAYNEQFF
TRBV6-5	-	TRBJ2-7	TGTGCCAGCAGGACGACTGTAATTCCCTACGAGCAGTACTTC	CASRTTVIPYEQYF
TRBV19	-	TRBJ2-7	TGTGCCAGTAGTATAAGGGGACTTGACGAGCAGTACTTC	CASSIRGLDEQYF
TRBV28	TRBD1	TRBJ1-2	TGTGCCAGCAGGGGGCAGGGGGCGGCAACGGAGGGCGGCTACACCTTC	CASRGQGAATEGGYTF
TRBV19	TRBD1	TRBJ2-7	TGTGCCAGTAGTACGACAGGGGGCGCGTACGAGCAGTACTTC	CASSTTGGAYEQYF
TRBV6-4	TRBD1	TRBJ1-2	TGTGCCAGCAGTGACTCGGGGGGACAGGGGGCGCCGGGCTATGGCTACACCTTC	CASSDSGGQGAPGYGYTF
TRBV29-1	-	TRBJ1-4	TGCAGCGTTGAACGTCAGGGTAATGAAAAACTGTTTTTT	CSVERQGNEKLFF
TRBV5-1	TRBD1	TRBJ2-7	TGCGCCAGCAGCTTGGGCACAGGGGGCGCGAAGTACTTC	CASSLGTGGAKYF
TRBV9	TRBD1	TRBJ2-2	TGTGCCAGCAGCTTCCCAGGGGGTCGCACCGGGGAGCTGTTTTTT	CASSFPGGRTGELFF
TRBV29-1	-	TRBJ2-7	TGCAGCGCTTTACAGGGAGGGCACTACGAGCAGTACTTC	CSALQGGHYEQYF
TRBV19	TRBD1	TRBJ1-6	TGTGCCAGTAGGGACAGGGGGACTTATAATTCACCCCTCCACTTT	CASRDRGTYNSPLHF
TRBV4-3	-	TRBJ1-2	TGCGCCAGCAGCCAGTCTAATAGGGGGAACTATGGCTACACCTTC	CASSQSNRGNYGYTF
TRBV4-1	-	TRBJ2-1	TGCGCCAGCAGCCAAGTAACAGGGTTCAATGAGCAGTTCTTC	CASSQVTGFNEQFF